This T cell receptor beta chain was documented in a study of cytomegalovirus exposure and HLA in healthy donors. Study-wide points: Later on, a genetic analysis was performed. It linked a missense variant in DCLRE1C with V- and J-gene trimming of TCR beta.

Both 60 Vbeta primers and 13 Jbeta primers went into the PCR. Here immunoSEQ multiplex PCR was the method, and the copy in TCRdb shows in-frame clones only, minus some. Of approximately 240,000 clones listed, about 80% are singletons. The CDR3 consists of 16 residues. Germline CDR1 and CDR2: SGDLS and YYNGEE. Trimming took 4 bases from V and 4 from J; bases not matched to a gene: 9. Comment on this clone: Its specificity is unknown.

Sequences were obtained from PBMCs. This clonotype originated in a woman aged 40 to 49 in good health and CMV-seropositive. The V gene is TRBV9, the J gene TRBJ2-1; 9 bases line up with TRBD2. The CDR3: CASSSEAGGLYNEQFF. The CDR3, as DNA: TGTGCCAGCAGCTCTGAAGCGGGGGGCCTTTACAATGAGCAGTTCTTC.